Described below is a single T cell receptor (beta chain) sequence and its context. Its antigen remains unknown. This entry comes from a study of cytomegalovirus exposure and HLA in healthy donors. Findings and caveats of the study: The sole available immune exposure information was CMV serostatus. Using the classifier, cytomegalovirus status was reportedly diagnosed with high specificity and sensitivity. CMV antigen specificity of a few CMV-associated chains was confirmed in vitro. Sequencing depth across donors, presence/absence analyses assumed, was roughly uniform.

Primers for the PCR totalled 60 Vbeta and 13 Jbeta. TCRdb's copy holds only in-frame clones and misses some; the assay was immunoSEQ multiplex PCR. The table has more than 95,000 clones, 76% seen once. The CDR3 runs to 15 residues. CDR1 and CDR2 from the germline V gene are SGHNT and YYREEE (reference sequence). The trim removed 4 bases at V and 10 bases at J, leaving 10 bases unmatched. The sequence came from a man aged 50-60 years in good health and CMV-seronegative. V is TRBV5-4 and J is TRBJ2-1; TRBD2 aligns across 11 bases. The sample comprised PBMCs. CDR3 DNA: TGTGCCAGCAGCACATTAGCGGGGGGGCCAGGAGAGCAGTTCTTC. It translates to CASSTLAGGPGEQFF.